This TCR beta chain was observed in a study of blood T cell repertoires in COVID-19 (dated by TCRdb to about 2020). For context, the study as a whole: Samples from collaborators originated in the United States, Italy and Spain and spanned both the acute and convalescent phases of COVID-19. The material from the prospective study consisted of cDNA or gDNA derived from T cells, B-cell-depleted T cells, or PBMCs. Deeply sampled blood TCRbeta repertoires from subjects exposed to, actively infected with, or recovered from COVID-19 were included in the dataset. The repertoires were released in a freely available public database intended as a resource for research on the immune response to SARS-CoV-2. The samples were drawn from two sources: the first 160 participants of the ongoing ImmuneRACE study, and approximately 1,300 subjects contributed by 6 global collaborators. Nearly every sample came with metadata listing a de-identified subject ID, COVID-19 status, age in years and sex. Where available, HLA class I and class II types were obtained from metadata supplied by the sample provider rather than from assay-based typing. Broad study findings and their caveats: The quantity of clinical and demographic metadata differed by source and by participant and was supplied without curation.

Taken from cysteine to phenylalanine, the CDR3 has 16 residues. The kept DNA is CDR3 alone, 48 bases in frame from the first base. CDR1 and CDR2 (SGHKS, YYEKEE) derive from the germline V gene (reference sequence). Trimmed from V: 2 bases; trimmed from J: 6 bases; junction bases lacking a gene match: 7. Enrolling through a virtual design, the prospective study's participants ranged in age from roughly 18 to 95 years and lived across about two dozen United States geographic areas. Cohort assignment in the prospective study relied on participant-reported clinical history from a screening survey and a study questionnaire. Mobile phlebotomists in the prospective study collected whole blood, serum and a nasopharyngeal or oropharyngeal swab from every participant. Participants in the prospective study had the option to provide additional blood draws and questionnaires over an approximately 2-month period. Before DNA extraction, blood samples from the prospective study were shipped at room temperature or frozen.

TCRbeta CDR3 regions were amplified from genomic DNA using the immunoSEQ Assay, a bias-controlled multiplex PCR. As for the original processing: The number of nucleated cells in each sample was estimated from the amplification of reference gene primers within the assay. Sequence reads were collapsed and filtered to measure the absolute abundance of every unique TCRbeta CDR3 rearrangement. Productive Simpson clonality was computed per sample as the square root of Simpson's diversity index over productive rearrangements. The clones in this table, taken by TCRdb from immuneACCESS, are in-frame only. Not every clone is retained; where verified, under half of the shortfall comes from an unresolved V gene, and the cause of the rest is unknown. The V and J calls and clone size come from that table; D and trimming were worked out from the DNA. Here the sample has 200,000 or so clones; 70% to 90% occur a single time. The ten largest clones add up to over 3% of the sample.

With respect to this clone: The clone's antigen remains unknown. No per-base quality is available; no much larger clone lies one base away.

Source material: PBMCs or T cells enriched from blood (not recorded which). Rearrangement joined TRBV5-5 to TRBJ1-6; the junction holds 8 bases that match TRBD1. The receptor comes from a woman aged 40 to 55 with acute COVID-19. The CDR3 reads as follows: CASSFYSGGGNSPLHF. The nucleotides read TGTGCCAGCAGCTTTTACTCAGGGGGCGGTAATTCACCCCTCCACTTT.